This T cell receptor beta chain was documented in a study of radiotherapy plus CTLA-4 blockade in lung cancer. The germline V gene has CDR1 LGHNT and CDR2 FRNRAP. V lost 7 bases to trimming and J lost 3 bases, with 9 bases between them. The CDR3 consists of 12 residues. By proportion, this clone is medium-sized. Its antigen is not known. Study outcomes and limitations: Among reported predictors of response, early blood T cell clone dynamics with interferon-beta performed best. Researchers report tumor-derived TCR clones expanding in blood after radiotherapy plus ipilimumab.

Here immunoSEQ multiplex PCR was the method, and the copy in TCRdb shows in-frame clones only, minus some. The sample holds about 97,000 clones; under 85% are singletons and the top ten take 2.5% to 3.5%. The TCR sequence derives from a human donor with non-small cell lung cancer who had a partial response to radiotherapy plus ipilimumab. Some clones in this sample may be carry-over from other donors' samples. The sequenced sample was peripheral blood, obtained from a patient treated with radiotherapy plus ipilimumab. J is TRBJ1-1 and V is TRBV12-5; no clear D. CDR3 sequence reads: CASAPGYTEAFF. The DNA of the CDR3 is TGTGCTAGTGCACCGGGATACACTGAAGCTTTCTTT.